These 16 T cell receptor beta chains were sequenced from one sample in a study of shared T cell receptors in the human thymus. Sequenced by immunoSEQ multiplex PCR; TCRdb stores in-frame clones only, minus some. The sample has hundreds of thousands of clones, around 87% seen once. The data were also submitted as part of a second study, on human thymus T cells.

Sequencing input: thymocytes. These receptors were taken from a boy under two years old with a congenital heart defect.

The chain joins TRBV15 to TRBJ2-3; TRBD2 agrees at 9 bases. The CDR3 has 17 residues. The germline CDR1 and CDR2 sequences are LNHNV and YYDKDF (reference sequence). J gave up 2 bases and V 7 bases, and 13 bases lay outside the gene matches. In DNA form, the CDR3 reads TGTGCCACCAACCACATAGCGGGAGCTAATTTCACAGATACGCAGTATTTT. Its protein is CATNHIAGANFTDTQYF.

The sample holds a few counts of this clone. The chain carries TRBV10-3 and TRBJ1-4, with D perhaps matching TRBD1 (6 bases). CDR1 and CDR2 from the germline V gene are ENHRY and SYGVKD. CDR3 length equals 13 residues. The germline V and J ends were trimmed by 3 bases and 6 bases, with 8 bases remaining between them. CDR3 region: CAISDGTHEKLFF. CDR3 DNA: TGTGCCATCAGTGATGGGACACATGAAAAACTGTTTTTT.

The chain uses TRBV15 and TRBJ2-5; the match to TRBD1 covers 7 bases. Germline V gene lookup returns CDR1 LNHNV and CDR2 YYDKDF (reference sequence). With 5 bases clipped from V and 2 bases from J, the junction kept 8 bases outside the gene matches. The CDR3 is 15 residues long. As DNA, the CDR3 is TGTGCCACCAGCCCCCGGGACAGAAAACAAGAGACCCAGTACTTC. It codes for CATSPRDRKQETQYF.

This sequence joins TRBV29-1 and TRBJ1-1; perhaps TRBD1 as D (5 bases). V lost 0 bases and J 1 base, leaving 24 bases between the germline ends. Germline CDR1 SQVTM, CDR2 ANQGSEA. This CDR3 comprises 19 residues. CDR3 loop: CSVEDRDQGSDLGNTEAFF. The CDR3 region has the DNA TGCAGCGTTGAAGATAGAGATCAGGGATCTGACTTAGGGAACACTGAAGCTTTCTTT.

The V and J genes are TRBV12-1 and TRBJ2-7; the table's D call, TRBD1, has no DNA check behind it. TRBV12-1 is reported as a pseudogene. This CDR3 contains 16 residues. Here the CDR3 reads CASHLNSRQGAGEQYF. CDR3 nucleotide sequence: TGTGCCAGCCATTTGAATTCCCGACAGGGGGCAGGAGAGCAGTACTTC.

The chain uses TRBV27 and TRBJ2-1; TRBD1 matches at 9 bases. Losses at the gene ends were 5 bases for V and 2 bases for J; bases not matched to a gene: 7. Per germline, CDR1 MNHEY and CDR2 SMNVEV (reference sequence). This CDR3 has 16 amino acids. The CDR3, as DNA: TGTGCCAGCAGTCCTCGGGACAGGGATCCCTACAATGAGCAGTTCTTC. It codes for CASSPRDRDPYNEQFF.

The chain uses TRBV6-5 and TRBJ1-3; 11 bases line up with TRBD1. The V segment lost 6 bases and the J segment 6 bases; nucleotides outside the gene matches: 4. In germline, CDR1 is MNHEY, CDR2 SVGAGI. The CDR3 runs to 14 residues. DNA for the CDR3: TGTGCCAGCAGGGAAGGACAGGGGGCAAACACCATATATTTT. Translation: CASREGQGANTIYF.

This clone was recorded once. The chain combines TRBV7-3 with TRBJ2-3; D unresolved. The germline V and J ends were trimmed by 2 bases and 0 bases, with 12 bases remaining between them. The CDR3 runs to 16 residues. CDR1 SGHTA and CDR2 FQGTGA come from the germline V gene. This CDR3 reads CASSLYTSPSTDTQYF. As DNA, the CDR3 is TGTGCCAGCAGCTTATACACCTCACCTAGCACAGATACGCAGTATTTT.

The genes are TRBV5-1 and TRBJ2-6, with D possibly TRBD1 on 5 matching bases. This CDR3 has 16 amino acids. The germline V and J ends were trimmed by 4 bases and 2 bases, with 13 bases remaining between them. Germline values: CDR1 SGHRS, CDR2 YFSETQ. The CDR3 nucleotides are TGCGCCAGCAGCCAGGTTCAGGGCACTGGGGCCAACGTCCTGACTTTC. It yields the protein CASSQVQGTGANVLTF.

V is TRBV5-6 and J is TRBJ2-3; TRBD2 matches at 15 bases. V lost 4 bases, J lost 5 bases, and 5 bases stayed unmatched. Germline V gene lookup returns CDR1 SGHDT and CDR2 YYEEEE. The CDR3 is made up of 16 amino acids. The CDR3 loop is CASSTEGLAGGDTQYF. CDR3 DNA: TGTGCCAGCAGCACGGAGGGACTAGCGGGAGGAGATACGCAGTATTTT. The full variable domain, its missing parts supplied by reference TRBV5-6 and TRBJ2-3, is DAGVTQSPTHLIKTRGQQVTLRCSPKSGHDTVSWYQQALGQGPQFIFQYYEEEERQRGNFPDRFSGHQFPNYSSELNVNALLLGDSALYLCASSTEGLAGGDTQYFGPGTRLTVL.

The J gene is TRBJ2-7, the V gene TRBV6-4; perhaps TRBD2 as D (5 bases). The CDR3 runs to 15 residues. Deletions cut 4 bases from V and 4 bases from J, with 17 bases between. Germline V CDR1 and CDR2: MRHNA, SNTAGT. In nucleotides, the CDR3 is TGTGCCAGCAGTGCCCAACAAGCGGACCTGTACGAGCAGTACTTC. Translating gives CASSAQQADLYEQYF.

The chain has TRBV5-1 and TRBJ1-5; TRBD1 aligns across 7 bases. The germline V gene encodes CDR1 SGHRS and CDR2 YFSETQ. The length of the CDR3 is 18 residues. V shed 0 bases and J 2 bases; nucleotides not matched to a gene: 11. CDR3 in amino acids: CASSLGDSDNEGNQPQHF. DNA of the CDR3: TGCGCCAGCAGCTTGGGGGACAGTGATAATGAGGGCAATCAGCCCCAGCATTTT.

As to this clone: Other DNA sequences within the sample encode an identical CDR3. The chain carries TRBV4-3 and TRBJ1-2; the D gene is possibly TRBD1 (5 bases). Germline CDR1 is LGHNA and CDR2 is YSLEER. Trimming cost V 0 bases and J 2 bases, with 10 bases left between them. This CDR3 comprises 15 residues. The CDR3 DNA reads TGCGCCAGCAGCCAAGATCATCGGGGGAACTATGGCTACACCTTC. This sequence encodes CASSQDHRGNYGYTF.

This chain uses TRBV5-1 with TRBJ2-7, with D possibly TRBD1 on 6 matching bases. Germline CDR1 reads SGHRS; CDR2 reads YFSETQ. The CDR3 is made up of 14 amino acids. Trimming cost V 0 bases and J 3 bases, with 10 bases left between them. The DNA of the CDR3 is TGCGCCAGCAGCTTGGGCAGGGGTCGCTACGAGCAGTACTTC. The encoded protein is CASSLGRGRYEQYF.

This chain uses TRBV20-1 with TRBJ2-3; perhaps TRBD1 as D (6 bases). With 3 bases removed from V and 10 bases from J, the gap between germline ends came to 11 bases. Germline assignment: CDR1 DFQATT and CDR2 SNEGSKA (reference sequence). The CDR3 runs 11 residues. The CDR3 protein is CSARQGGAQYF. The CDR3 nucleotides are TGCAGTGCTAGGCAAGGGGGTGCGCAGTATTTT.

The chain employs TRBV29-1 and TRBJ2-3; 11 bases are shared with TRBD2. This CDR3 has 16 residues. The germline gives CDR1 SQVTM, CDR2 ANQGSEA. Germline trimming cut 5 bases from V and 2 bases from J; bases unmatched to any gene: 9. CDR3 DNA: TGCAGCGTTCCGGGGCCGGGACTAGCGGTCACAGATACGCAGTATTTT. It codes for CSVPGPGLAVTDTQYF.